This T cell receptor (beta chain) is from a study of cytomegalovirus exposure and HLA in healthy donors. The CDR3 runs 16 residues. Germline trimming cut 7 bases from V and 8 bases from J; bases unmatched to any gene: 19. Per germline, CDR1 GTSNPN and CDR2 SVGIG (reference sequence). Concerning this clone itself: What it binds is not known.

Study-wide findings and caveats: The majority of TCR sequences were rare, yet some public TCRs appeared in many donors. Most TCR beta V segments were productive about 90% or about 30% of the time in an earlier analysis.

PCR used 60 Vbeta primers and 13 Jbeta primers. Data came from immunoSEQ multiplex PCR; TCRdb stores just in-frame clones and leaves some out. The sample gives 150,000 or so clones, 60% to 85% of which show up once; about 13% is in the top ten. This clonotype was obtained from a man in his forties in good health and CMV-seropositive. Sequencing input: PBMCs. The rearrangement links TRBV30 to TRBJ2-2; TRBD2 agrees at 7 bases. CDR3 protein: CALLADGVRYGGELFF. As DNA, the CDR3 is TGTGCCTTGCTAGCGGATGGGGTTAGGTATGGGGGGGAGCTGTTTTTT.